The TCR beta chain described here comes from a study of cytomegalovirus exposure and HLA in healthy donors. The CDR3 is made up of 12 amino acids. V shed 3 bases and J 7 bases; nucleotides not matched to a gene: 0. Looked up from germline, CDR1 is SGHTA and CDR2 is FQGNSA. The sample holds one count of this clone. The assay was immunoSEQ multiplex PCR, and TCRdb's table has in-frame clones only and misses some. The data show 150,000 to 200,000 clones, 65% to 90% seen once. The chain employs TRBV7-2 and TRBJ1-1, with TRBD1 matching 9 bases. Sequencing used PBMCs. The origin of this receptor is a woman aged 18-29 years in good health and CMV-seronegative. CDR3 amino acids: CASSLTGGEAFF. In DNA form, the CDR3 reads TGTGCCAGCAGCTTGACAGGGGGTGAAGCTTTCTTT. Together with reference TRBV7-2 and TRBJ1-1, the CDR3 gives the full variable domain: GAGVSQSPSNKVTEKGKDVELRCDPISGHTALYWYRQSLGQGLEFLIYFQGNSAPDKSGLPSDRFSAERTGGSVSTLTIQRTQQEDSAVYLCASSLTGGEAFFGQGTRLTVV.